This TCR beta chain was obtained from a study of CD4 T cell repertoires in COVID-19. Using immunoSEQ multiplex PCR, the repertoire was profiled, and TCRdb retains in-frame clones only, with some absent. The sample carries approximately 75,000 clones, about 80% recorded once. Germline CDR1 is DFQATT and CDR2 is SNEGSKA (reference sequence). The J segment lost 6 bases and the V segment lost 3 bases, leaving 6 bases of the junction unmatched. The CDR3 has 14 residues. J is TRBJ2-7 and V is TRBV20-1; 12 bases are a match to TRBD2. The sample here was CD4+ T cells from peripheral blood, taken after recovery from COVID-19. The sequence was obtained from a human donor who had COVID-19. The CDR3 sequence: CSASRGLAGPEQYF. In DNA form, the CDR3 reads TGCAGTGCTAGTCGGGGACTAGCGGGTCCCGAGCAGTACTTC.